This T cell receptor (beta chain) was retrieved from a study of graft-versus-host responses after intestinal transplantation. Germline-derived CDR1 and CDR2 are GTSNPN and SVGIG (reference sequence). The V and J ends lost 2 bases and 1 base respectively, with 8 bases between them. The CDR3 contains 13 residues. Points on this clone: The target antigen is unknown.

Sequencing was performed with immunoSEQ multiplex PCR; in TCRdb, only in-frame clones are kept and a portion is missing. The table lists around 100,000 clones, roughly 87% of them singletons, with over 0.95% in the top ten. The TCR originated in a human donor who was the organ donor for an intestinal transplant. The gene calls are TRBV30 and TRBJ1-1; unclear D gene. The specimen comprised unstimulated CD4+ T cells sorted from spleen or lymph node cells, sampled before transplant. The CDR3 reads CAWSLDGNTEAFF. Written as DNA, the CDR3 is TGTGCCTGGAGTCTCGACGGGAACACTGAAGCTTTCTTT.